This T cell receptor (beta chain) was obtained from a study of identical twins. The length of the CDR3 is 18 residues. TCRdb recomputed calls from the 5' RACE reads with MiXCR, one row per CDR3 protein. The repertoire holds approximately 300,000 distinct CDR3 sequences, with roughly 9.7% as singletons. This clonotype was observed a handful of times. These same records also appear under a second study, on yellow fever vaccine responses in identical twins.

This receptor was taken from a woman aged 18 to 35 in good health. V and J are TRBV1 and TRBJ2-1; the table assigns TRBD1, which was not confirmed against the DNA. TRBV1 is shown as a pseudogene. The sequenced sample consisted of CD8+ T cells sorted from blood. CDR3: CTSSQDQCLPLAYNEQFF. The CDR3 DNA reads as TGCACCAGCAGCCAAGATCAATGTCTCCCCCTTGCCTACAATGAGCAGTTCTTC.